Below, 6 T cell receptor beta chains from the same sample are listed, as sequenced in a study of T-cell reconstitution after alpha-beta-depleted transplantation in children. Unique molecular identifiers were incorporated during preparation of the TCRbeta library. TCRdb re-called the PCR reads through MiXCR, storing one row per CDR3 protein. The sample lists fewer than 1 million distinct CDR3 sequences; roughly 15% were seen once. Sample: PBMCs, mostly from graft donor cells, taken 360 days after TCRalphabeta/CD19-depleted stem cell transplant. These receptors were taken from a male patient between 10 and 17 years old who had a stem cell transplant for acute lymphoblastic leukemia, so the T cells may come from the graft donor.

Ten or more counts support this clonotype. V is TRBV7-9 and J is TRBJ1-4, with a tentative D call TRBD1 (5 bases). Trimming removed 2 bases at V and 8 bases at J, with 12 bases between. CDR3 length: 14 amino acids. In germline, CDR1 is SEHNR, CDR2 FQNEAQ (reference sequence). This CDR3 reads CASSLWGVGEKLFF. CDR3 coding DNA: TGTGCCAGCAGCTTATGGGGGGTTGGAGAAAAACTGTTTTTT.

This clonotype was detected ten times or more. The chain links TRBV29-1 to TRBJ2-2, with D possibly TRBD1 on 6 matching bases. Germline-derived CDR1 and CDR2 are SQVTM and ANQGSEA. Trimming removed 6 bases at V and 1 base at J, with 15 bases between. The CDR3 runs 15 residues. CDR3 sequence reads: CSVELGTKNTGELFF. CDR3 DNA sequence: TGCAGCGTCGAGCTCGGGACAAAGAACACCGGGGAGCTGTTTTTT.

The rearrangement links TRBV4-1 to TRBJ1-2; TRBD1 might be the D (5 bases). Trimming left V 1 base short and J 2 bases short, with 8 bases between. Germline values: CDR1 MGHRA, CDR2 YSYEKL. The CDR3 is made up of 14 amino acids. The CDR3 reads CASSQGSGNYGYTF. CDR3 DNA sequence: TGCGCCAGCAGCCAAGGTTCAGGGAACTATGGCTACACCTTC.

CDR3 protein: CASSPWLSNEQFF. CDR3 in DNA: TGTGCCAGCAGTCCCTGGTTGAGTAATGAGCAGTTCTTC. The chain is built from TRBV5-6 and TRBJ2-1, with D unclear. Looked up from germline, CDR1 is SGHDT and CDR2 is YYEEEE. The V and J ends lost 5 bases and 7 bases respectively, with 13 bases between them. The CDR3 consists of 13 residues. Filled out from reference TRBV5-6 and TRBJ2-1, the complete variable domain reads DAGVTQSPTHLIKTRGQQVTLRCSPKSGHDTVSWYQQALGQGPQFIFQYYEEEERQRGNFPDRFSGHQFPNYSSELNVNALLLGDSALYLCASSPWLSNEQFFGPGTRLTVL.

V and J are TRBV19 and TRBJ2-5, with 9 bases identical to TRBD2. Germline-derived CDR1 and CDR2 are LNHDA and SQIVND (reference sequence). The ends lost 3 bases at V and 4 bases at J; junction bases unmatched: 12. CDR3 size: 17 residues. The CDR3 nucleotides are TGTGCCAGTAGTATTGGTGATCCAGCGGGAGGAGTAGAGACCCAGTACTTC. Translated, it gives CASSIGDPAGGVETQYF.

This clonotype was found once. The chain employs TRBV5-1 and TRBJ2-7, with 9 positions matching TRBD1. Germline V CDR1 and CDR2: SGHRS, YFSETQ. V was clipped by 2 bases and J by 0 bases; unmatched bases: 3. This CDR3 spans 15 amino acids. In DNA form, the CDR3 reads TGCGCCAGCAGCTTACTGACAGGGGGCTCCTACGAGCAGTACTTC. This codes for CASSLLTGGSYEQYF. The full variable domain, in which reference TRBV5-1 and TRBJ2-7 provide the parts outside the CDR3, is KAGVTQTPRYLIKTRGQQVTLSCSPISGHRSVSWYQQTPGQGLQFLFEYFSETQRNKGNFPGRFSGRQFSNSRSEMNVSTLELGDSALYLCASSLLTGGSYEQYFGPGTRLTVT.